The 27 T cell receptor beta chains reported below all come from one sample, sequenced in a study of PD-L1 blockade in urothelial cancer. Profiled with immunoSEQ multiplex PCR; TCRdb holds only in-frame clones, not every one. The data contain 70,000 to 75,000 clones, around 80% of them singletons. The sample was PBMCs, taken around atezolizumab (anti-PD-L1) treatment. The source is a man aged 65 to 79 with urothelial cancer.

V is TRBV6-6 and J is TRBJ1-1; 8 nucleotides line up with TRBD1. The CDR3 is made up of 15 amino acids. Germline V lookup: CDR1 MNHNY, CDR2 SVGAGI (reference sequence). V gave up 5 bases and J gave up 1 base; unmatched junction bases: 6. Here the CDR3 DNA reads TGTGCCAGCAGTCCCACGGGACAGGAGAACACTGAAGCTTTCTTT. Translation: CASSPTGQENTEAFF.

CDR3 sequence: CASSHPKGAHDYGYTF. CDR3 sequence (DNA): TGTGCCAGCAGCCACCCCAAGGGGGCGCATGACTATGGCTACACCTTC. The chain has TRBV7-9 and TRBJ1-2; TRBD1 matches 7 bases. The CDR3 loop spans 16 amino acids. V lost 5 bases to trimming and J lost 3 bases; unmatched junction nucleotides: 12. Germline values: CDR1 SEHNR, CDR2 FQNEAQ (reference sequence).

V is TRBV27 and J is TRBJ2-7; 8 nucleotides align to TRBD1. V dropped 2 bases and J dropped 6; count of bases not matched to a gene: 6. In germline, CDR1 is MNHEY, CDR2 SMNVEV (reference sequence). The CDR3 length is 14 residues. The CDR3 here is CASSLVDRVGEQYF. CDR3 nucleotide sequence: TGTGCCAGCAGTTTAGTGGACAGGGTAGGCGAGCAGTACTTC.

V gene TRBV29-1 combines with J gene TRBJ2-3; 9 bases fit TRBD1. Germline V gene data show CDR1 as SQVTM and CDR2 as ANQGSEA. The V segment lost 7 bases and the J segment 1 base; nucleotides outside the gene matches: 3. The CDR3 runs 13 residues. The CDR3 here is CSATGGRTDTQYF. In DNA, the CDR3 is TGCAGCGCGACAGGGGGTCGCACAGATACGCAGTATTTT.

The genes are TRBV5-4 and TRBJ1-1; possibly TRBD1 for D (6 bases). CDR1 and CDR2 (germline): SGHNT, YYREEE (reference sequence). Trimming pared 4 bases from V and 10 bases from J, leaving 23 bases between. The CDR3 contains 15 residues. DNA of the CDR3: TGTGCCAGCAGCGGGGGCGGGCCAGAGGGGTTTAGAGCTTTCTTT. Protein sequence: CASSGGGPEGFRAFF.

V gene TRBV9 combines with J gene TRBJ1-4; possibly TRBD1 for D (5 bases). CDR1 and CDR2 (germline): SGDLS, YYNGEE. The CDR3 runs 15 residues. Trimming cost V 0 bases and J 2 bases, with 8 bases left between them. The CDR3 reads CASSVGGGTNEKLFF. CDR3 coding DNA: TGTGCCAGCAGCGTAGGGGGGGGGACTAATGAAAAACTGTTTTTT.

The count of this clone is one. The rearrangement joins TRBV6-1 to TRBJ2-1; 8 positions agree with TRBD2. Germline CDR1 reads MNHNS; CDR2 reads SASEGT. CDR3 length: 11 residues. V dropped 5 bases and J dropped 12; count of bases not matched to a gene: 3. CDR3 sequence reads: CASSRRGGQFF. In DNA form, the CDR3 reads TGTGCCAGCAGTCGACGGGGGGGGCAGTTCTTC.

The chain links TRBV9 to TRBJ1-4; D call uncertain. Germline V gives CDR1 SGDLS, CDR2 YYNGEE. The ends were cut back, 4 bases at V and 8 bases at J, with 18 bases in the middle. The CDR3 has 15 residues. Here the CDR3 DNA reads TGTGCCAGCAGCCCTCAAGAGAACTGGAGGGAAAAACTGTTTTTT. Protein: CASSPQENWREKLFF.

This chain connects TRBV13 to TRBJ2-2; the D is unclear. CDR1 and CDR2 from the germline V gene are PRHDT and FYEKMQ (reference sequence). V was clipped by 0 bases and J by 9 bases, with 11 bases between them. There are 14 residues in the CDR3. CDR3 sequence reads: CASSLGLSRRELFF. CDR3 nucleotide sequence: TGTGCCAGCAGCTTAGGCCTATCTCGTAGGGAGCTGTTTTTT.

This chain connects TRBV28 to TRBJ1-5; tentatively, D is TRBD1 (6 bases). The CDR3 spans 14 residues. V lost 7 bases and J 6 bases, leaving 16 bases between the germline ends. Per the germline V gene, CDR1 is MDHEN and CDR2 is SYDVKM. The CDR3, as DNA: TGTGCCAGCACTCTGACAGGACGGGCTCAGCCCCAGCATTTT. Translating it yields CASTLTGRAQPQHF. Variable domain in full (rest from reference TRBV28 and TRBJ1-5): DVKVTQSSRYLVKRTGEKVFLECVQDMDHENMFWYRQDPGLGLRLIYFSYDVKMKEKGDIPEGYSVSREKKERFSLILESASTNQTSMYLCASTLTGRAQPQHFGDGTRLSIL.

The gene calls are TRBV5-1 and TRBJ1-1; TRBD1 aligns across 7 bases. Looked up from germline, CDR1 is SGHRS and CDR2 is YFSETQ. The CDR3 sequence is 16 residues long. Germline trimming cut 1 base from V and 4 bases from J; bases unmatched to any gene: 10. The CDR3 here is CASSLFPGQPGTEAFF. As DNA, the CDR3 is TGCGCCAGCAGCTTGTTTCCGGGACAGCCCGGCACTGAAGCTTTCTTT.

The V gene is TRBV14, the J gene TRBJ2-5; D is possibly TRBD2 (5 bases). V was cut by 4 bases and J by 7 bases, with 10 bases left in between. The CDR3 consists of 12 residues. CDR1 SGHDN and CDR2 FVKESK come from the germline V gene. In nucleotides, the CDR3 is TGTGCCAGCAGCCCGGACCGGGGGACCCAGTACTTC. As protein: CASSPDRGTQYF. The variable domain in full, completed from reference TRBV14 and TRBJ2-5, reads EAGVTQFPSHSVIEKGQTVTLRCDPISGHDNLYWYRRVMGKEIKFLLHFVKESKQDESGMPNNRFLAERTGGTYSTLKVQPAELEDSGVYFCASSPDRGTQYFGPGTRLLVL.

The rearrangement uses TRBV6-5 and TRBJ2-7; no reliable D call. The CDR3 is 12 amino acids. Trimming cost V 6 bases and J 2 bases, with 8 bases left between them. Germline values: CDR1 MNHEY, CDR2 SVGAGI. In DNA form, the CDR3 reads TGTGCCAGCAGCCGAGGAACCTACGAGCAGTACTTC. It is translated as CASSRGTYEQYF.

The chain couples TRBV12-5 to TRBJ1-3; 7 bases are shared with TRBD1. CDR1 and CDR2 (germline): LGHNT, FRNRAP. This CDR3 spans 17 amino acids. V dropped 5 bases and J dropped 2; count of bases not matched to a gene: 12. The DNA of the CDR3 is TGTGCTAGTGGTATGGGACAGCCCTCACCCGCTGGAAACACCATATATTTT. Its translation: CASGMGQPSPAGNTIYF.

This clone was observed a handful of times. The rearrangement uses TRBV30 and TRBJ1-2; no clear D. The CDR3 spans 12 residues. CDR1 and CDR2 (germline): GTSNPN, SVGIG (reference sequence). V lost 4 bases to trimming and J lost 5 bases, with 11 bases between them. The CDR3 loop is CAWTLAGYGYTF. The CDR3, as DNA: TGTGCCTGGACTCTAGCCGGGTATGGCTACACCTTC.

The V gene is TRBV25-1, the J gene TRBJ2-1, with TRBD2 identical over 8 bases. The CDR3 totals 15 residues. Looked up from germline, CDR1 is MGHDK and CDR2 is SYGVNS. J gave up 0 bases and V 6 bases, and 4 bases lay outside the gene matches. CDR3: CASSQSGSSYNEQFF. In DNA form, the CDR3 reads TGTGCCAGCAGCCAGAGCGGGAGCTCCTACAATGAGCAGTTCTTC.

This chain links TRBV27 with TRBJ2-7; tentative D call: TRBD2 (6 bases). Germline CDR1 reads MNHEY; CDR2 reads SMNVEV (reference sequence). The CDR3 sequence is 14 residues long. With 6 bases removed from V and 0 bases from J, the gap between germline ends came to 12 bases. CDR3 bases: TGTGCCAGCAGGCTCCGGGGGTCCTCCTACGAGCAGTACTTC. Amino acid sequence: CASRLRGSSYEQYF.

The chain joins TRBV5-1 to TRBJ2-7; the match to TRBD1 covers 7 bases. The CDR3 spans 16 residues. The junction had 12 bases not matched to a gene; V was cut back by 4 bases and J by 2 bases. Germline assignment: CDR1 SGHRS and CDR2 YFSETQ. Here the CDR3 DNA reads TGCGCCAGCAGCGACCGGGACACCAGGGGGACCTACGAGCAGTACTTC. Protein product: CASSDRDTRGTYEQYF.

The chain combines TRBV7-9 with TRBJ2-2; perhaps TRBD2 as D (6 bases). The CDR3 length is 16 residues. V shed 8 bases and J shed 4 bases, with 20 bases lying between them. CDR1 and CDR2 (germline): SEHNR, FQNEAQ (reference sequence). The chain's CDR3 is CASHRTGTRTTGELFF. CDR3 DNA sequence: TGTGCCAGCCACCGAACCGGGACTCGCACCACCGGGGAGCTGTTTTTT. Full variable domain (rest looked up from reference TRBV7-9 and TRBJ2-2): DTGVSQNPRHKITKRGQNVTFRCDPISEHNRLYWYRQTLGQGPEFLTYFQNEAQLEKSRLLSDRFSAERPKGSFSTLEIQRTEQGDSAMYLCASHRTGTRTTGELFFGEGSRLTVL.

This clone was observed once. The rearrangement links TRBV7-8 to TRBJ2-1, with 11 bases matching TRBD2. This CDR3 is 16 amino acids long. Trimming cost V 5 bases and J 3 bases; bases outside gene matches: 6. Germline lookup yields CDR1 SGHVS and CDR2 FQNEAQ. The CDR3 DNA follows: TGTGCCAGCAGCACCGGGACTAGCGGAGTCTACAATGAGCAGTTCTTC. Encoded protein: CASSTGTSGVYNEQFF.

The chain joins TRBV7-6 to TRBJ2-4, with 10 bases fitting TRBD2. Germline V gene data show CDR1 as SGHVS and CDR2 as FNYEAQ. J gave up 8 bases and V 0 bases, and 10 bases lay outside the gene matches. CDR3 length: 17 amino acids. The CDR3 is CASSLAGRGGTSDIQYF. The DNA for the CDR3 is TGTGCCAGCAGCTTAGCCGGAAGAGGGGGGACTAGCGACATTCAGTACTTC. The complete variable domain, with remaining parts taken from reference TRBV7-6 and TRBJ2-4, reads GAGVSQSPRYKVTKRGQDVALRCDPISGHVSLYWYRQALGQGPEFLTYFNYEAQQDKSGLPNDRFSAERPEGSISTLTIQRTEQRDSAMYRCASSLAGRGGTSDIQYFGAGTRLSVL.

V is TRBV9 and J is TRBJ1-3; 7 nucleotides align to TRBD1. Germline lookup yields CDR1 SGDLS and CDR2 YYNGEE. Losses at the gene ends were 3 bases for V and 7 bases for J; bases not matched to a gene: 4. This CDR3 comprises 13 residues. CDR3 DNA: TGTGCCAGCAGCGAGGGACAGACGAACACCATATATTTT. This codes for CASSEGQTNTIYF.

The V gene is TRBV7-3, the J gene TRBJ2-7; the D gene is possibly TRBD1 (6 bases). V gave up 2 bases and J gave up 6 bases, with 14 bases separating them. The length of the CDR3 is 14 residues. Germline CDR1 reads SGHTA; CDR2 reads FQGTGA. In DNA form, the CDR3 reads TGTGCCAGCAGCTTAGATCCCGGACAGTCCGAGCAGTACTTC. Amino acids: CASSLDPGQSEQYF.

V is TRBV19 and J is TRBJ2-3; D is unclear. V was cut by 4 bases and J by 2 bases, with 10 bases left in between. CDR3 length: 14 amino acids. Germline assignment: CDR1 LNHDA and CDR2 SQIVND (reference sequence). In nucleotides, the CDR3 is TGTGCCAGTAGTACATACTCGATCACAGATACGCAGTATTTT. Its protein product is CASSTYSITDTQYF.

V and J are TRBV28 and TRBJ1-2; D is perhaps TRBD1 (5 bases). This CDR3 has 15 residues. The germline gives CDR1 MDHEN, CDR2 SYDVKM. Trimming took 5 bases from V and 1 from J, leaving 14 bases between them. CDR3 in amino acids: CASSPPTGYNYGYTF. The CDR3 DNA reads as TGTGCCAGCAGTCCCCCCACAGGATATAACTATGGCTACACCTTC.

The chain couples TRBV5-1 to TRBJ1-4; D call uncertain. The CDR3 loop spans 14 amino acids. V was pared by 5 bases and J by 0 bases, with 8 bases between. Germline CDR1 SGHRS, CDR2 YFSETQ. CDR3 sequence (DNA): TGCGCCAGCAGTCGGTTGGCAACTAATGAAAAACTGTTTTTT. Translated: CASSRLATNEKLFF.

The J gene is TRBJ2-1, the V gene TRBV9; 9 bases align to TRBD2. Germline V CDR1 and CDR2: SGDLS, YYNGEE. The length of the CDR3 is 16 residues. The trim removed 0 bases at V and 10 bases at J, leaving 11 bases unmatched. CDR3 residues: CASSVVSSGSVGEQFF. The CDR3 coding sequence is TGTGCCAGCAGCGTAGTAAGTAGCGGGAGTGTGGGAGAGCAGTTCTTC. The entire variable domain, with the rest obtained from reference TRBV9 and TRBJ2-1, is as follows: DSGVTQTPKHLITATGQRVTLRCSPRSGDLSVYWYQQSLDQGLQFLIQYYNGEERAKGNILERFSAQQFPDLHSELNLSSLELGDSALYFCASSVVSSGSVGEQFFGPGTRLTVL.